This T cell receptor beta chain was retrieved from a study of cytomegalovirus exposure and HLA in healthy donors. For the study at large: Early released data comprised 75 million to 100 million unique TCRs from HLA-typed donors. Findings and caveats of the study: With later analysis, a missense DCLRE1C variant became linked to TCR beta V- and J-gene trimming. In an earlier analysis, in roughly 600 donors, most V segments appeared productive either ~87% or ~30% of the time.

This clone showed up just once. What it binds is unknown. PCR was performed using 60 Vbeta and 13 Jbeta primers. Sequenced by immunoSEQ multiplex PCR; TCRdb stores in-frame clones only, minus some. The sample holds under 200,000 clones, about 80% seen once. Germline V gives CDR1 LGHNT, CDR2 FRNRAP. V lost 6 bases and J lost 4; bases outside the gene matches: 4. The length of the CDR3 is 13 residues. The receptor comes from a woman aged 25 to 39 in good health and CMV-seropositive. This sequence joins TRBV12-5 and TRBJ2-7, with 9 bases that match TRBD1. The sequencing input was PBMCs. CDR3 in DNA: TGTGCTAGTGGACAGGGGACAGGGTACGAGCAGTACTTC. Translated: CASGQGTGYEQYF.